This paragraph reports one T cell receptor (beta chain). The data were taken from a study of blood T cell repertoires in COVID-19. Study-wide background: Material from acute and convalescent COVID-19 was sourced from the United States, Italy and Spain. Sources were T cells, B-cell-depleted T cells, or PBMCs; the material itself was cDNA or gDNA.

Clones were sequenced by immunoSEQ multiplex PCR, and TCRdb holds only the in-frame ones, with some missing. The table has roughly 66,000 clones, 70% to 85% seen once. V shed 5 bases and J shed 6 bases, with 7 bases lying between them. Germline-derived CDR1 and CDR2 are SGHVS and FQNEAQ. CDR3 length: 11 amino acids. The clonotype comes from a man aged 60 to 69 with acute or convalescent COVID-19. V is TRBV7-8 and J is TRBJ1-1; D ambiguous. Source material: peripheral blood. The DNA of the CDR3 is TGTGCCAGCAGCCGACGGGCTGAAGCTTTCTTT. Translated, it gives CASSRRAEAFF.